Shown below are 9 T cell receptor beta chains from a single sample sequenced in a study of read filtering for tumor transcriptome and immune sequencing. Molecular barcoded adaptors covering alpha/delta and beta/gamma chains were used on 400 ng RNA. TCRdb ran MiXCR on the reads and lists one entry per CDR3 protein. In the table there are around 48,000 distinct CDR3 sequences, 15% to 20% of which are singletons. The specimen was a population of CD138-negative cells sorted from bone marrow. The origin of the receptors is a donor at least 40 years old with multiple myeloma.

In its sample, this clonotype was seen many times. The chain couples TRBV29-1 to TRBJ2-2; D is uncertain. Trimming took off 4 bases at V and 4 bases at J, with 7 bases between the two ends. This CDR3 has 12 amino acids. CDR1 and CDR2 from the germline V gene are SQVTM and ANQGSEA. CDR3 sequence (DNA): TGCAGCGTTGGGGATAGCACCGGGGAGCTGTTTTTT. It yields the protein CSVGDSTGELFF.

The gene calls are TRBV3-1 and TRBJ2-5; 8 nucleotides agree with TRBD1. CDR1 and CDR2 (germline): LGHDT, YNNKEL (reference sequence). CDR3 length equals 15 residues. The trim removed 6 bases at V and 2 bases at J, leaving 8 bases unmatched. Here the CDR3 DNA reads TGTGCCAGCAGTGTGTCAGGGGGCCGACAAGAGACCCAGTACTTC. Translating gives CASSVSGGRQETQYF.

The chain links TRBV7-2 to TRBJ2-3, with D possibly being TRBD2 (6 bases). Germline lookup yields CDR1 SGHTA and CDR2 FQGNSA. With 5 bases removed from V and 2 bases from J, the gap between germline ends came to 8 bases. This CDR3 has 13 amino acids. As DNA, the CDR3 is TGTGCCAGCAGCAAGGACTACACAGATACGCAGTATTTT. This sequence encodes CASSKDYTDTQYF.

This clonotype was counted at least ten times. The rearrangement uses TRBV12-3 or TRBV12-4 and TRBJ2-1; either TRBD1 or TRBD2 may supply D (5 bases each). This CDR3 is 16 amino acids long. The V end lost 5 bases, the J end lost 6 bases, and 20 bases lay between the germline ends. The CDR3 protein is CASSLTGTVVGNEQFF. The CDR3 DNA is TGTGCCAGCAGTCTTACCGGGACCGTCGTCGGCAATGAGCAGTTCTTC.

Comments on this clonotype: The conserved closing phenylalanine or tryptophan is absent in this CDR3, likely reflecting a read error. CDR3 nucleotide sequence: TGCAGTGCCCGCGCGGTGCTAGCGGGAGAAAACGAGCAGTACCTC. Translating it yields CSARAVLAGENEQYL. V is TRBV20-1 and J is TRBJ2-7; 10 bases match TRBD2. This CDR3 is built from 15 residues. V was clipped by 6 bases and J by 5 bases; unmatched bases: 13. The germline gives CDR1 DFQATT, CDR2 SNEGSKA (reference sequence).

This clonotype was seen repeatedly, ten times or more. The gene calls are TRBV7-9 and TRBJ2-1, with TRBD1 as a possible D gene (5 bases). CDR1 and CDR2 (germline): SEHNR, FQNEAQ (reference sequence). The length of the CDR3 is 12 residues. V lost 7 bases to trimming and J lost 9 bases, with 13 bases between them. The CDR3 reads CASTGKGFEQFF. DNA of the CDR3: TGTGCCAGCACCGGAAAGGGGTTTGAGCAGTTCTTC.

This clonotype was picked up a small number of times. The chain carries TRBV12-3 or TRBV12-4 and TRBJ2-7; D unclear. V gave up 3 bases and J gave up 1 base, with 10 bases separating them. CDR3 length: 14 residues. The CDR3 bases are TGTGCCAGCAGTTTCTCGGTCGCGTCCTACGAGCAGTACTTC. Its translation: CASSFSVASYEQYF.

This clonotype was seen at least ten times. V and J are TRBV29-1 and TRBJ2-1; perhaps D is TRBD1 or TRBD2 (5 bases each). The CDR3 consists of 13 residues. The germline CDR1 and CDR2 sequences are SQVTM and ANQGSEA. Trimming stripped 6 bases from V and 4 bases from J, with 13 bases between. The CDR3 region has the DNA TGCAGCGTAACGGGACGCAATTACAATGAGCAGTTCTTC. Its translation: CSVTGRNYNEQFF.

Turning to this clonotype: One base away lies a much larger clone, so this may be a sequencing read error. The J gene is TRBJ2-7, the V gene TRBV7-6, with D possibly TRBD2 on 5 matching bases. This CDR3 contains 14 residues. The germline gives CDR1 SGHVS, CDR2 FNYEAQ. Trimming removed 8 bases at V and 2 bases at J, with 16 bases between. CDR3 DNA sequence: TGTGCCAGCGCCCCCGGGATTAGGGCCTACGAGCAGTACTTC. It codes for CASAPGIRAYEQYF.